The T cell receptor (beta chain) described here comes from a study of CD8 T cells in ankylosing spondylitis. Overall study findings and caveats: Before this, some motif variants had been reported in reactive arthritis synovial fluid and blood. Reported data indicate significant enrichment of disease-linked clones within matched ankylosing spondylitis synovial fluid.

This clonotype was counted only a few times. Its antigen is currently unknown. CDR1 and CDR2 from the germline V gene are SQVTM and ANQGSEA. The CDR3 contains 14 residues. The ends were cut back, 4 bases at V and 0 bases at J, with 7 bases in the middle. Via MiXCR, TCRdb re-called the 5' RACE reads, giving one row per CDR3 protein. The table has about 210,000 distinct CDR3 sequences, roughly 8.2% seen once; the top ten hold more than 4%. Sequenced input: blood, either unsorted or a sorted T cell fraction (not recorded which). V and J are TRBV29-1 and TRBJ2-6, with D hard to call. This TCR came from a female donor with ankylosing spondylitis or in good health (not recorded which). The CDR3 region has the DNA TGCAGCGTTGGGGAATTCTCTGGGGCCAACGTCCTGACTTTC. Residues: CSVGEFSGANVLTF. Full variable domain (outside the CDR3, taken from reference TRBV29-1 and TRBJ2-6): SAVISQKPSRDICQRGTSLTIQCQVDSQVTMMFWYRQQPGQSLTLIATANQGSEATYESGFVIDKFPISRPNLTFSTLTVSNMSPEDSSIYLCSVGEFSGANVLTFGAGSRLTVL.